The 7 T cell receptor beta chains given below trace back to one sample, sequenced in a study of blood T cell repertoires in COVID-19. TCRdb's copy holds only in-frame clones and misses some; the assay was immunoSEQ multiplex PCR. Seen here are about 16,000 clones, 80% to 90% observed once, and the top ten hold about a tenth. The sample comprised peripheral blood. The receptors originated from a man older than 75 with acute or convalescent COVID-19.

This clone has just one count. This rearrangement joins TRBV6-2 or TRBV6-3 to TRBJ1-1; unclear D gene. Trimming removed 6 bases from V and 7 bases from J, with 12 bases in between. The CDR3 totals 12 residues. Germline V gene lookup returns CDR1 MNHEY and CDR2 SVGEGT. As DNA, the CDR3 is TGTGCCAGCAGCCCTGATCCGGGTGAAGCTTTCTTT. This translates into CASSPDPGEAFF.

This clone was recorded a few times. V is TRBV19 and J is TRBJ1-4; D remains ambiguous. Trimming pared 6 bases from V and 8 bases from J, leaving 13 bases between. This CDR3 is 13 amino acids long. Germline V gene data show CDR1 as LNHDA and CDR2 as SQIVND (reference sequence). The CDR3 loop is CASSLMAGEKLFF. DNA of the CDR3: TGTGCCAGTAGCCTCATGGCGGGGGAAAAACTGTTTTTT.

V and J are TRBV4-1 and TRBJ1-5; no clear D. This CDR3 has 15 amino acids. Germline lookup yields CDR1 MGHRA and CDR2 YSYEKL. Trimming removed 0 bases at V and 6 bases at J, with 12 bases between. Written as DNA, the CDR3 is TGCGCCAGCAGCCAAGATAGGGCAGGAGGTCAGCCCCAGCATTTT. Translation gives CASSQDRAGGQPQHF.

This clone was seen only a few times. V gene TRBV3-1 (or the pseudogene TRBV3-2) combines with J gene TRBJ1-1; D not certain. The length of the CDR3 is 13 residues. The V gene lost 4 bases and the J gene lost 4 bases, with 10 bases spanning the gap. Germline V gene lookup returns CDR1 LGHDT and CDR2 YNNKEL (reference sequence). CDR3 protein: CASSREVVTEAFF. In DNA form, the CDR3 reads TGTGCCAGCAGCCGGGAGGTTGTCACTGAAGCTTTCTTT.

The chain carries TRBV18 and TRBJ2-5, with a possible D match to TRBD2 (5 bases). V lost 2 bases and J lost 0, with 13 bases in between. This CDR3 spans 16 amino acids. Germline V CDR1 and CDR2: KGHSH, LQKENI. The CDR3 sequence: CASSPTAGWDQETQYF. The CDR3 DNA reads TGTGCCAGCTCACCAACGGCGGGTTGGGACCAAGAGACCCAGTACTTC. Full variable domain (outside the CDR3, taken from reference TRBV18 and TRBJ2-5): NAGVMQNPRHLVRRRGQEARLRCSPMKGHSHVYWYRQLPEEGLKFMVYLQKENIIDESGMPKERFSAEFPKEGPSILRIQQVVRGDSAAYFCASSPTAGWDQETQYFGPGTRLLVL.

This chain uses TRBV19 with TRBJ1-1; 7 positions agree with TRBD1. The V and J ends lost 7 bases and 3 bases, in that order; junction bases with no gene match: 8. The CDR3 is 14 amino acids. CDR1 LNHDA and CDR2 SQIVND come from the germline V gene (reference sequence). The CDR3 sequence is CASMYQGQYTEAFF. DNA of the CDR3: TGTGCCAGTATGTACCAGGGACAGTACACTGAAGCTTTCTTT.

V gene TRBV6-5 combines with J gene TRBJ2-7; 8 bases line up with TRBD1. The length of the CDR3 is 12 residues. CDR1 is MNHEY, CDR2 SVGAGI, per germline. With 6 bases clipped from V and 4 bases from J, the junction kept 2 bases outside the gene matches. The CDR3, as DNA: TGTGCCAGCAGGGGACAGGTTTACGAGCAGTACTTC. It encodes CASRGQVYEQYF.